These T cell receptor beta chains were read from a single sample in a study of radiotherapy plus CTLA-4 blockade in lung cancer. Libraries were prepared by immunoSEQ multiplex PCR; TCRdb keeps only in-frame clonotypes and omits some of them. The sample has tens of thousands of clones; approximately 76% are singletons. Material: peripheral blood, obtained from a patient treated with radiotherapy plus ipilimumab. These TCRs come from a human donor with non-small cell lung cancer whose response to radiotherapy plus ipilimumab could not be evaluated. Some clones in this sample may be carry-over from other donors' samples. The CDR3 runs from the conserved cysteine through the conserved F or W. The D gene is left open where the match is weak. Clone size appears in some rows only: once, few, many, or a class for an expanded clone.

TRBV9	NA	TRBD1	TRBJ2-2	CASSQTDRATGELFF	TGTGCCAGCAGCCAGACGGACAGGGCAACCGGGGAGCTGTTTTTT
TRBV7-3	NA	NA	TRBJ1-1	CASSLIGVGEAFF	TGTGCCAGCAGCTTAATAGGGGTGGGTGAAGCTTTCTTT
TRBV7-9	NA	NA	TRBJ2-3	CASSLPSTDTQYF	TGTGCCAGCAGCTTACCTAGCACAGATACGCAGTATTTT
TRBV27	few	TRBD1	TRBJ2-1	CASSAPRDRGRNEQFF	TGTGCCAGCAGTGCGCCCCGGGACAGGGGGCGAAATGAGCAGTTCTTC
TRBV6-1	NA	NA	TRBJ1-2	CASSDPPGNPNYGYTF	TGTGCCAGCAGTGACCCCCCGGGGAATCCAAACTATGGCTACACCTTC
TRBV5-4	NA	TRBD1	TRBJ1-2	CASSLGQAGTNYGYTF	TGTGCCAGCAGCCTCGGACAGGCCGGAACTAACTATGGCTACACCTTC
TRBV19	NA	TRBD1	TRBJ2-7	CASSSTDRGEQYF	TGTGCCAGTAGTTCTACGGACAGGGGCGAGCAGTACTTC
TRBV7-9	NA	NA	TRBJ2-7	CASSLDGGGGYEQYF	TGTGCCAGCAGCTTAGACGGGGGCGGGGGCTACGAGCAGTACTTC
TRBV10-2	NA	TRBD2	TRBJ2-1	CASAQSGGLGEQFF	TGCGCCAGCGCCCAATCGGGGGGGCTCGGTGAGCAGTTCTTC
TRBV4-1	NA	NA	TRBJ2-1	CASSPFAGTVSYNEQFF	TGCGCCAGCAGCCCCTTCGCGGGGACAGTCTCCTACAATGAGCAGTTCTTC
TRBV5-1	NA	NA	TRBJ2-3	CASSLSSDTQYF	TGCGCCAGCAGCTTGTCAAGCGATACGCAGTATTTT